This T cell receptor (beta chain) was profiled in a study of blood T cell repertoires in COVID-19 (dated by TCRdb to 2020 to 2022). With regard to the full study: Samples from collaborators originated in the United States, Italy and Spain and spanned both the acute and convalescent phases of COVID-19. The prospective study material was composed of cDNA or gDNA derived from T cells, B-cell-depleted T cells, or PBMCs. A freely available public database, intended as a resource for researchers studying the immune response to SARS-CoV-2, is where the repertoires were released. Subjects who had been exposed to COVID-19, were actively infected with it, or had recovered from it provided the deeply sampled blood TCRbeta repertoires that made up the dataset. HLA class I and class II types, where available, came from metadata supplied by the sample provider rather than from assay-based typing. Samples came from the ongoing ImmuneRACE study (first 160 participants) plus 1,254 subjects from 6 global collaborators. A de-identified subject ID, COVID-19 status, age in years and sex were almost always included in the sample metadata. What the study reported, not specific to this receptor: How much clinical and demographic metadata was included differed by source and by participant, and the metadata was provided uncurated.

Including cysteine and phenylalanine, the CDR3 has 15 amino acids. Only CDR3 DNA remains: 45 bases, in frame from the first base. The germline V gene supplies CDR1 LGHNT and CDR2 FRNRAP. Trimming takes 5 bases from V and 2 bases from J, and the germline ends sit 13 bases apart. The immunoSEQ Assay, a bias-controlled multiplex PCR, was used to amplify TCRbeta CDR3 regions from genomic DNA. In the authors' own workflow: The number of nucleated cells in each sample was estimated from the amplification of reference gene primers within the assay. To quantify the absolute abundance of each unique TCRbeta CDR3 rearrangement, sequence reads were collapsed and filtered. For each sample, productive Simpson clonality was calculated as the square root of Simpson's diversity index across productive rearrangements. As stored in TCRdb, this immuneACCESS dataset retains in-frame rearrangements with V and J assigned. A fraction of the clones does not appear; measured against another copy, unresolved V genes explain less than half of the discrepancy, and the remainder lacks a known reason. Clone size and V and J calls were adopted from that table, with D and trimming inferred from the DNA. The sample records approximately 270,000 clones, roughly 86% of which are singletons. Together, the top ten hold approximately 8.2% of the sample.

A remark on this clone: Its antigen is currently not known. No base qualities exist here, and no much larger clone lies one base off it.

The collaborating institutions used their own protocols to collect whole blood in K2EDTA tubes. For TCRbeta analysis, collaborator samples were shipped as frozen whole blood, as isolated PBMCs, or as DNA extracted from either sample type. The chain joins TRBV12-5 to TRBJ1-5; no D segment can be confidently identified. Source material: peripheral blood. The sequence was obtained from a man between 40 and 49 years old with active or convalescent COVID-19. The DNA reads as follows: TGTGCTAGTGGTCGACTTGGAGAGGGCAATCAGCCCCAGCATTTT. Translation gives CASGRLGEGNQPQHF.